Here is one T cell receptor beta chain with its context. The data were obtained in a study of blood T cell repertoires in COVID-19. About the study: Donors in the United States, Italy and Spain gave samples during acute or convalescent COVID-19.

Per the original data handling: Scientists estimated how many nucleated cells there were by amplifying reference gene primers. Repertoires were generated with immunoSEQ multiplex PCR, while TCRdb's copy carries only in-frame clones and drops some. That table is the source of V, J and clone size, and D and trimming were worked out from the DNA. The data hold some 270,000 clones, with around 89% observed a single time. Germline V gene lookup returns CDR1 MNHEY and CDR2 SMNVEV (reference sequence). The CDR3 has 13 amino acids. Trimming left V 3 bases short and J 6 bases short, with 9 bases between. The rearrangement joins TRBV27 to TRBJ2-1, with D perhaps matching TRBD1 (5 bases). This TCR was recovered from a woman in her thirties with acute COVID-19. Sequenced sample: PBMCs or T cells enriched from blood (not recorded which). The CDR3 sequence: CASSLRRGNEQFF. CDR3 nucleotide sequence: TGTGCCAGCAGTTTGCGTAGGGGCAATGAGCAGTTCTTC.